Shown below are 22 T cell receptor beta chains from a single sample sequenced in a study of shared clonotypes between healthy human individuals (dated by TCRdb to 2018 to 2021). Library generation was performed with the immunoSEQ multiplex PCR assay. TCRdb re-hosts the immuneACCESS table, in-frame sequences only. Its copies lack some clones; in the studies checked, an unresolved V gene accounts for under half of them, and the cause for the rest is not known. Recorded for this sample are 2,100,000 or so clones; 90% to 97% of them occurred a single time. Clones ranked in the top ten supply about 0.13% of the sample. Material: naive CD4+ T cells sorted from blood. Interpreted using the paper, the cell subset or site label stands for: CD45RA+ positively selected. These receptors originate from a man between 18 and 29 years old in good health.

The V and J genes are TRBV14 and TRBJ2-5; 10 bases are a match to TRBD1. V lost 1 base, J lost 1 base, and 6 bases stayed unmatched. The CDR3 loop spans 17 amino acids. From germline, CDR1 is SGHDN and CDR2 FVKESK. The CDR3 sequence is CASSQGRDRGIQETQYF. The CDR3 DNA sequence: TGTGCCAGCAGCCAAGGACGGGACAGGGGAATCCAAGAGACCCAGTACTTC. The whole variable domain, filled in from reference TRBV14 and TRBJ2-5, reads EAGVTQFPSHSVIEKGQTVTLRCDPISGHDNLYWYRRVMGKEIKFLLHFVKESKQDESGMPNNRFLAERTGGTYSTLKVQPAELEDSGVYFCASSQGRDRGIQETQYFGPGTRLLVL.

The chain has TRBV7-3 and TRBJ2-1; D unresolved. Germline CDR1 and CDR2: SGHTA and FQGTGA. The CDR3 runs 16 residues. Trimming stripped 5 bases from V and 4 bases from J, with 18 bases between. Here the CDR3 DNA reads TGTGCCAGCAGCCCAAGTGACTCATTCACTTACAATGAGCAGTTCTTC. This sequence encodes CASSPSDSFTYNEQFF.

The chain carries TRBV6-5 and TRBJ2-5, with 7 bases matching TRBD1. V dropped 6 bases and J dropped 1; count of bases not matched to a gene: 8. The CDR3 is 15 residues long. Germline V gene data show CDR1 as MNHEY and CDR2 as SVGAGI. The CDR3 coding sequence is TGTGCCAGCAGCTACAGGGGCCTCTTCCAAGAGACCCAGTACTTC. Translating gives CASSYRGLFQETQYF.

V is TRBV6-6 and J is TRBJ1-3; D not certain. CDR1 is MNHNY and CDR2 is SVGAGI in the germline V gene (reference sequence). This CDR3 has 15 amino acids. V dropped 2 bases and J dropped 0 bases, with 8 bases sitting between them. Written as DNA, the CDR3 is TGTGCCAGCAGTTACGCGGGGAGCTCTGGAAACACCATATATTTT. Encoded protein: CASSYAGSSGNTIYF.

The chain carries TRBV20-1 and TRBJ2-7; a possible D gene is TRBD2 (5 bases). V was pared by 5 bases and J by 5 bases, with 10 bases between. The CDR3 has 11 residues. Germline lookup yields CDR1 DFQATT and CDR2 SNEGSKA (reference sequence). In nucleotides, the CDR3 is TGCAGTGCTGAGGGTCGAAACGAGCAGTACTTC. Its translation: CSAEGRNEQYF.

The chain combines TRBV11-3 with TRBJ2-7; the D call may be TRBD1 or TRBD2 (5 bases each). The CDR3 loop spans 14 amino acids. The germline V gene encodes CDR1 SGHNT and CDR2 YENEEA. Trimming took off 4 bases at V and 2 bases at J, with 12 bases between the two ends. The CDR3: CASSSGDGPYEQYF. The CDR3 bases are TGTGCCAGCAGCTCCGGGGACGGACCCTACGAGCAGTACTTC.

This clone was counted between two and nine times. V is TRBV19 and J is TRBJ1-5, with D hard to call. CDR1 is LNHDA, CDR2 SQIVND, per germline (reference sequence). Trimming took 7 bases from V and 0 from J, leaving 10 bases between them. The CDR3 contains 14 residues. In DNA form, the CDR3 reads TGTGCCAGTACCACCTGGGGTAGCAATCAGCCCCAGCATTTT. Amino acid sequence: CASTTWGSNQPQHF.

J is TRBJ2-2 and V is TRBV5-1; perhaps D is TRBD1 or TRBD2 (5 bases each). CDR1 and CDR2 (germline): SGHRS, YFSETQ. This CDR3 contains 15 residues. The germline V and J ends were trimmed by 4 bases and 0 bases, with 10 bases remaining between them. CDR3 protein: CASSAGTPNTGELFF. The CDR3 coding sequence is TGCGCCAGCAGCGCCGGGACCCCGAACACCGGGGAGCTGTTTTTT.

The chain recombines TRBV2 with TRBJ2-5; 14 bases map to TRBD2. Germline V CDR1 and CDR2: SNHLY, FYNNEI. The CDR3 loop spans 17 amino acids. The V segment lost 5 bases and the J segment 2 bases; nucleotides outside the gene matches: 7. The CDR3 region has the DNA TGTGCCAGCAGTAGGACTAGCGGGAGGATTGTTCAAGAGACCCAGTACTTC. As protein: CASSRTSGRIVQETQYF.

The chain carries TRBV15 and TRBJ1-2; D perhaps matches TRBD1 (5 bases). CDR1 is LNHNV, CDR2 YYDKDF, per germline (reference sequence). Trimming took off 0 bases at V and 2 bases at J, with 10 bases between the two ends. This CDR3 has 15 residues. CDR3 in amino acids: CATSREKGPNYGYTF. The CDR3, as DNA: TGTGCCACCAGCAGAGAAAAGGGACCGAACTATGGCTACACCTTC.

V and J are TRBV5-1 and TRBJ2-3; 9 bases line up with TRBD2. Per germline, CDR1 SGHRS and CDR2 YFSETQ. V lost 2 bases and J lost 1; bases outside the gene matches: 2. CDR3 length: 15 residues. The CDR3 region has the DNA TGCGCCAGCAGCTTCGCTAGCGGGGGCACAGATACGCAGTATTTT. Translating gives CASSFASGGTDTQYF.

This chain links TRBV9 with TRBJ2-2, with D possibly being TRBD1 (6 bases). The CDR3 consists of 15 residues. V was cut by 0 bases and J by 5 bases, with 11 bases left in between. Germline-derived CDR1 and CDR2 are SGDLS and YYNGEE. The CDR3 sequence is CASSVVQGQTGELFF. DNA for the CDR3: TGTGCCAGCAGCGTAGTTCAGGGGCAAACCGGGGAGCTGTTTTTT.

Points on this clone: This sample includes further DNA sequences coding for the same CDR3. The chain carries TRBV9 and TRBJ2-3; TRBD1 aligns across 7 bases. The CDR3 totals 13 residues. The ends lost 2 bases at V and 6 bases at J; junction bases unmatched: 3. CDR1 is SGDLS, CDR2 YYNGEE, per germline. The DNA for the CDR3 is TGTGCCAGCAGCGTCGGGACAGCGGATACGCAGTATTTT. Translated: CASSVGTADTQYF.

V and J are TRBV7-2 and TRBJ1-3; 7 nucleotides match TRBD1. V dropped 5 bases and J dropped 6; count of bases not matched to a gene: 4. Germline CDR1 reads SGHTA; CDR2 reads FQGNSA. This CDR3 contains 13 residues. The CDR3 nucleotides read TGTGCCAGCAGCCGAGACAGGGAAAACACCATATATTTT. Translation: CASSRDRENTIYF.

The CDR3 spells CASSIEGVGTGELFF. CDR3 DNA sequence: TGTGCCAGCAGTATCGAGGGTGTAGGGACCGGGGAGCTGTTTTTT. The chain joins TRBV2 to TRBJ2-2, with D possibly TRBD2 on 5 matching bases. CDR1 SNHLY and CDR2 FYNNEI come from the germline V gene. The V end was cut by 5 bases, the J end by 5 bases, with 15 bases between. The CDR3 is 15 residues long.

CDR3 in DNA: TGTGCTAGTGGTGTACAGGAACGAGCGAGCTCCTACGAGCAGTACTTC. It yields the protein CASGVQERASSYEQYF. This sequence joins TRBV12-5 and TRBJ2-7, with D maybe TRBD1 (5 bases). V lost 5 bases to trimming and J lost 0 bases, with 17 bases between them. The CDR3 sequence is 16 residues long. Germline CDR1 reads LGHNT; CDR2 reads FRNRAP.

The CDR3 region is CAKETGNNSPLHF. In DNA form, the CDR3 reads TGTGCCAAGGAAACAGGGAATAATTCACCCCTCCACTTT. This sequence joins TRBV5-6 and TRBJ1-6; possibly TRBD1 for D (6 bases). The CDR3 length is 13 residues. The germline V gene has CDR1 SGHDT and CDR2 YYEEEE. Trimming left V 9 bases short and J 5 bases short, with 12 bases between.

The V gene is TRBV25-1, the J gene TRBJ1-1; 10 bases agree with TRBD1. The CDR3 has 15 residues. Germline values: CDR1 MGHDK, CDR2 SYGVNS. V was pared by 10 bases and J by 4 bases, with 12 bases of the junction left unmatched. For the CDR3, the DNA is TGTGCCAACTCCCCCTCGACAGGGGGCGGCACTGAAGCTTTCTTT. Its translation is CANSPSTGGGTEAFF. Filled out from reference TRBV25-1 and TRBJ1-1, the complete variable domain reads EADIYQTPRYLVIGTGKKITLECSQTMGHDKMYWYQQDPGMELHLIHYSYGVNSTEKGDLSSESTVSRIRTEHFPLTLESARPSHTSQYLCANSPSTGGGTEAFFGQGTRLTVV.

The chain uses TRBV6-6 and TRBJ2-5, with D perhaps TRBD2 (6 bases). The CDR3 has 13 amino acids. CDR1 is MNHNY, CDR2 SVGAGI, per germline (reference sequence). V was pared by 8 bases and J by 2 bases, with 12 bases between. The CDR3: CASRRRDQETQYF. The CDR3 bases are TGTGCCAGCCGACGGAGGGATCAAGAGACCCAGTACTTC.

CDR3 nucleotide sequence: TGCGCCAGCATCTCGGGACACGTCTACGAGCAGTACTTC. Amino acid sequence: CASISGHVYEQYF. The chain links TRBV10-1 to TRBJ2-7; tentatively, D is TRBD1 (6 bases). Between the trimmed V and J ends, which lost 7 bases and 3 bases, there was a span of 13 bases. The CDR3 covers 13 residues. Germline assignment: CDR1 WNHNN and CDR2 SYGVQD (reference sequence).

This chain uses TRBV19 with TRBJ1-2; no reliable D call. The CDR3 runs 12 residues. Germline V gene data show CDR1 as LNHDA and CDR2 as SQIVND (reference sequence). V was pared by 3 bases and J by 8 bases, with 10 bases between. CDR3 sequence: CASSIITGGYTF. The CDR3, as DNA: TGTGCCAGTAGTATCATTACCGGAGGCTACACCTTC. Combining the CDR3 with reference TRBV19 and TRBJ1-2 gives the whole variable domain DGGITQSPKYLFRKEGQNVTLSCEQNLNHDAMYWYRQDPGQGLRLIYYSQIVNDFQKGDIAEGYSVSREKKESFPLTVTSAQKNPTAFYLCASSIITGGYTFGSGTRLTVV.

V gene TRBV2 combines with J gene TRBJ2-7, with TRBD1 matching 7 bases. V lost 6 bases to trimming and J lost 2 bases; unmatched junction nucleotides: 7. CDR3 length: 14 amino acids. From germline, CDR1 is SNHLY and CDR2 FYNNEI. The CDR3 region has the DNA TGTGCCAGCAGGCCGGGACAGATGACCTACGAGCAGTACTTC. Amino acids: CASRPGQMTYEQYF.